The present TCR beta chain was sequenced within a study of human T cells and chemical hapten exposure. As the library was built, unique molecular identifiers were attached to individual cDNA molecules. TCRdb itself ran the RACE reads through MiXCR, one entry per CDR3 protein. The sample has tens of thousands of distinct CDR3 sequences, 12% seen once. Trimming pared 2 bases from V and 3 bases from J, leaving 14 bases between. This CDR3 region has 16 residues. CDR1 and CDR2 from the germline V gene are SGDLS and YYNGEE. The time point denotes: patch test 1, 2 weeks after DPC sensitization. Treatment denoted: therapeutic diphenylcyclopropenone sensitization with weekly scalp DPC. In its sample, this clonotype was seen many times.

The receptor comes from a woman aged 55-70 years with alopecia areata. Some clones in this sample may be carry-over from other donors' samples. The input for sequencing was whole blood, taken in connection with sensitization to the hapten diphenylcyclopropenone (DPC). The chain uses TRBV9 and TRBJ1-4, with D uncertain. The chain's CDR3 is CASSVGERSANEKLFF. CDR3 DNA sequence: TGTGCCAGCAGCGTCGGAGAGCGCAGTGCTAATGAAAAACTGTTTTTT.